The sequence of this T cell receptor beta chain was determined in a study of blood T cell repertoires in COVID-19. About the study: In each case, the material was cDNA or gDNA derived from T cells, B-cell-depleted T cells, or PBMCs.

Unmatched junction bases numbered 12, after V lost 4 bases and J lost 2 bases. The CDR3 spans 17 residues. CDR1 and CDR2 (germline): SGHVT, SQSDAQ. In the study's own analysis: The authors estimated nucleated cell counts from reference gene primer amplification. The assay was immunoSEQ multiplex PCR, and TCRdb's table has in-frame clones only and misses some. V and J calls and clone size come straight from that table; D and trimming were deduced from the DNA. The profile shows 230,000 or so clones, around four fifths of them singletons. Input material: peripheral blood. The TCR comes from a man younger than 45 with active or convalescent COVID-19. The J gene is TRBJ2-3, the V gene TRBV7-4, with 7 nucleotides matching TRBD2. The CDR3 here is CASSSLRLADHTDTQYF. For the CDR3, the DNA is TGTGCCAGCAGCTCCCTTCGCCTAGCGGATCACACAGATACGCAGTATTTT.